This TCR beta chain was captured in a study of T-cell memory formation after mild COVID-19. Whole-study context: The study found TCR clusters largely donor specific.

CDR1 is MNHEY and CDR2 is SVGAGI in the germline V gene. J was trimmed by 0 bases and V by 6 bases; bases with no gene match: 5. There are 16 residues in the CDR3. From the 5' RACE reads, TCRdb called clonotypes with MiXCR, one entry per CDR3 protein. Here the sample spans around 35,000 distinct CDR3 sequences, around 7.7% being singletons. This clonotype was seen repeatedly, ten times or more. The source material was PBMCs or a T cell subset sorted from them (not recorded which). This receptor was taken from a man between 18 and 35 years old who had mild COVID-19 (a few samples of this study predate the infection). Cell type and time point are not known. The J gene is TRBJ2-3, the V gene TRBV6-5, with 11 bases aligning to TRBD2. The CDR3 protein is CASRNSGGGSTDTQYF. The CDR3 coding sequence is TGTGCCAGCAGAAATAGCGGGGGGGGTAGCACAGATACGCAGTATTTT.